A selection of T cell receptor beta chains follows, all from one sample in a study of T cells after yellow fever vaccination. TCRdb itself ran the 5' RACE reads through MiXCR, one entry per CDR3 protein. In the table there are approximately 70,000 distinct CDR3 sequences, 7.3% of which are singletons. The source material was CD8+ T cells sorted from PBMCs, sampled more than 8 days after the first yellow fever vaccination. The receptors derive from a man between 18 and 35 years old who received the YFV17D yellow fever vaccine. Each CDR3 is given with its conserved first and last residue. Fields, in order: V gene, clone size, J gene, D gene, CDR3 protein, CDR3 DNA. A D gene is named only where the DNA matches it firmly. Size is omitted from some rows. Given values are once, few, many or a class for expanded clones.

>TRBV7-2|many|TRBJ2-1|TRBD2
CASSELAGGYNEQFF
TGTGCCAGCAGCGAACTAGCGGGGGGCTACAATGAGCAGTTCTTC
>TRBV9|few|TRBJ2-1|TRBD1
CASSVRDRTYNEQFF
TGTGCCAGCAGCGTCCGGGACAGGACCTACAATGAGCAGTTCTTC
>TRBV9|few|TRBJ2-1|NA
CASSASGYPSSYNEQFF
TGTGCCAGCAGCGCAAGTGGGTATCCGAGCTCCTACAATGAGCAGTTCTTC
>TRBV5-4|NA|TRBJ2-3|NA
CASSSGVTQYF
TGTGCCAGCAGCTCGGGTGTTACGCAGTATTTT
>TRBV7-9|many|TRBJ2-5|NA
CASSLVASGQETQYF
TGTGCCAGCAGCTTAGTTGCGTCAGGCCAAGAGACCCAGTACTTC
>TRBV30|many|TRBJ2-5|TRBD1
CAWRGLTRDRDPQETQYF
TGTGCCTGGAGAGGCTTGACCCGGGACAGGGACCCCCAAGAGACCCAGTACTTC
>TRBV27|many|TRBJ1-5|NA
CASSHGTQTLPQHF
TGTGCCAGCAGTCACGGGACCCAGACTCTGCCCCAGCATTTT
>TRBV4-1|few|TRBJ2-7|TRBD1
CASSQVTQGAYEQYF
TGCGCCAGCAGCCAAGTAACACAGGGGGCCTACGAGCAGTACTTC
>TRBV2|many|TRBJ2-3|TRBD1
CASMGDREDTQYF
TGTGCCAGCATGGGGGACAGGGAAGATACGCAGTATTTT
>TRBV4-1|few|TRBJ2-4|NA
CASSQPPGQITKNIQYF
TGCGCCAGCAGCCAACCTCCTGGACAGATCACCAAAAACATTCAGTACTTC
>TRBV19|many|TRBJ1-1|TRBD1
CASRTGGTEAFF
TGTGCCAGTAGGACAGGGGGTACTGAAGCTTTCTTT
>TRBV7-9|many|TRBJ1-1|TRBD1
CASSYTLTGVSEAFF
TGTGCCAGCAGCTACACGCTAACAGGGGTATCTGAAGCTTTCTTT
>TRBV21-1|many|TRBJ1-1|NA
CAIQQGTVNTEAFF
TGTGCCATCCAACAGGGGACTGTGAACACTGAAGCTTTCTTT
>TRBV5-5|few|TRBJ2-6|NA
CASSSSWVPLSGANVLTF
TGTGCCAGCAGCTCGTCGTGGGTCCCCCTCTCTGGGGCCAACGTCCTGACTTTC
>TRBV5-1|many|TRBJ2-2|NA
CASSPEGPTNTGELFF
TGCGCCAGCAGCCCGGAGGGACCCACGAACACCGGGGAGCTGTTTTTT
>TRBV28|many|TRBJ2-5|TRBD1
CASSSMTGGRETQYF
TGTGCCAGCAGTTCCATGACAGGGGGAAGGGAGACCCAGTACTTC
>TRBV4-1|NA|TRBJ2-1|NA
CSSSQERGGYDEQFF
TGCTCCAGCAGCCAAGAACGCGGGGGCTATGATGAGCAGTTCTTC
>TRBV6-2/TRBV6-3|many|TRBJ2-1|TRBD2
CASSWNRKAGGHYNEQFF
TGTGCCAGCAGTTGGAATAGGAAAGCGGGGGGGCACTACAATGAGCAGTTCTTC
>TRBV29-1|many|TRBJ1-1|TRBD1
CSVRTPETGGTEAFF
TGCAGCGTGCGAACCCCGGAGACAGGGGGCACTGAAGCTTTCTTT
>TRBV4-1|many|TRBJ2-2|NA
CASSQAPQGAFAGELFF
TGCGCCAGCAGCCAAGCCCCCCAGGGCGCCTTCGCCGGGGAGCTGTTTTTT
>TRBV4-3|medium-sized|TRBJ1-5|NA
CASSASSGQPQHF
TGCGCCAGCAGTGCCAGTTCTGGTCAGCCCCAGCATTTT
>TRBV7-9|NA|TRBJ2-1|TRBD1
CASSLSWDRGYNEQFF
TGTGCCAGCAGCTTATCCTGGGACAGGGGTTACAATGAGCAGTTCTTC
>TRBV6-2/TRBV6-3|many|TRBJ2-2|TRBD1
CASSYSGTGELFF
TGTGCCAGCAGTTACTCCGGGACAGGAGAACTGTTTTTT
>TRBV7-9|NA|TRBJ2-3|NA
CASSLAGGLADTQYF
TGTGCCAGCAGCTTAGCGGGGGGGCTAGCAGATACGCAGTATTTT
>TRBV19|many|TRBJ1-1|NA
CASSIGGNTEAFF
TGTGCCAGTAGTATTGGGGGGAACACTGAAGCTTTCTTT
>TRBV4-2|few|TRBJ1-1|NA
CASSQFEGMNTEAFF
TGTGCCAGCAGCCAATTCGAGGGGATGAACACTGAAGCTTTCTTT
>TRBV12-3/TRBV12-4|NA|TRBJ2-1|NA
CASSSPRDPYNEQFF
TGTGCCAGCAGTTCCCCCAGGGACCCCTACAATGAGCAGTTCTTC
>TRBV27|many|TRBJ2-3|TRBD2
CASSLGVRGGTDTQYF
TGTGCCAGCAGTTTAGGCGTGCGGGGGGGCACAGATACGCAGTATTTT
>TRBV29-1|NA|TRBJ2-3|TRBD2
CSATSSTDTQYF
TGCAGCGCGACTAGCAGTACAGATACGCAGTATTTT
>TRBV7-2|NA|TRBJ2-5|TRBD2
CASSLIGGGAQETQYF
TGTGCCAGCAGCTTAATCGGGGGGGGCGCACAAGAGACCCAGTACTTC
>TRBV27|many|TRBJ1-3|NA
CASSHTLDSGNTIYF
TGTGCCAGCAGTCACACCCTGGATTCTGGAAACACCATATATTTT
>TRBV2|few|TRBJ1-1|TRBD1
CASSGVGTENTEAFF
TGTGCCAGCAGCGGCGTCGGGACAGAGAACACTGAAGCTTTCTTT
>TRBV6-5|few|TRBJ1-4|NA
CASSYEPGGTNEKLFF
TGTGCCAGCAGTTACGAGCCCGGGGGAACTAATGAAAAACTGTTTTTT
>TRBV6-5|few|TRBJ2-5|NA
CASTSGHLSVVGETQYF
TGTGCCAGCACCTCAGGGCATTTATCTGTCGTCGGAGAGACCCAGTACTTC
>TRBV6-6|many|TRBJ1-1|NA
CASSPHLTEAFF
TGTGCCAGCAGCCCTCACCTCACTGAAGCTTTCTTT
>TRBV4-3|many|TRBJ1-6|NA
CASSQDGQHYNSPLHF
TGCGCCAGCAGCCAAGACGGACAGCACTATAATTCACCCCTCCACTTT
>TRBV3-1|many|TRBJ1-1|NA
CASRGGNTEAFF
TGTGCCAGCCGGGGGGGGAACACTGAAGCTTTCTTT
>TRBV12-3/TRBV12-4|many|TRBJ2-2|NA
CASSLSAGHGELFF
TGTGCCAGCAGTTTATCAGCGGGCCACGGGGAGCTGTTTTTT
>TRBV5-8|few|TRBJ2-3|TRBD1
CASRIGRDRYTDTQYF
TGTGCCAGCAGGATAGGCAGGGACAGGTACACAGATACGCAGTATTTT
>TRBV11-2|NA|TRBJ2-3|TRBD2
CASSSSRDYLNTQYF
TGTGCCAGCAGTTCATCCCGGGACTACCTGAATACGCAGTATTTT
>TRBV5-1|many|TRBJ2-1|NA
CASREPHVGVAYNEQFF
TGCGCCAGCAGAGAACCCCACGTGGGGGTAGCCTACAATGAGCAGTTCTTC
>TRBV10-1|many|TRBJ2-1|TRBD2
CASSEAGGRYEQFF
TGCGCCAGCAGTGAAGCGGGGGGCCGGTATGAGCAGTTCTTC
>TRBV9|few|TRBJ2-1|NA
CASSAEGSSYNEQFF
TGTGCCAGCAGTGCCGAGGGGAGCTCCTACAATGAGCAGTTCTTC